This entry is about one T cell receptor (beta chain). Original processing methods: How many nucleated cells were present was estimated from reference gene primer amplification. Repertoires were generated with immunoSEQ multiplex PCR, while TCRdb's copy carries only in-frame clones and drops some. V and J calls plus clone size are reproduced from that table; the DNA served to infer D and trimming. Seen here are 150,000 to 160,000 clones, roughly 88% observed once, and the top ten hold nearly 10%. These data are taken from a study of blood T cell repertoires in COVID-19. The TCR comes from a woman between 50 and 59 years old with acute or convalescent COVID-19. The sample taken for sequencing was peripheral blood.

The DNA of the CDR3 is TGTGCCAGCAGTCCCCCCGGACAGGGGGGAAACACCATATATTTT. Its protein is CASSPPGQGGNTIYF. The chain recombines TRBV28 with TRBJ1-3; TRBD1 agrees at 9 bases. Germline lookup yields CDR1 MDHEN and CDR2 SYDVKM. The CDR3 has 15 residues. Germline trimming cut 5 bases from V and 4 bases from J; bases unmatched to any gene: 6.